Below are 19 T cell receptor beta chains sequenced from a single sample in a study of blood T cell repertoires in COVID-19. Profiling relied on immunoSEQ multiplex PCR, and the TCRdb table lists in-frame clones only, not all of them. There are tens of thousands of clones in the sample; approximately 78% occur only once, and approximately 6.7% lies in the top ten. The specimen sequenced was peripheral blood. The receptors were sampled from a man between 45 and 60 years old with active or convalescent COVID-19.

The CDR3 spells CASSTHLAAFSNQPQHF. The CDR3 nucleotides are TGTGCCAGTAGTACGCATCTGGCCGCCTTTAGCAATCAGCCCCAGCATTTT. The rearrangement joins TRBV19 to TRBJ1-5, with unresolved D. Germline CDR1 is LNHDA and CDR2 is SQIVND (reference sequence). CDR3 length: 17 amino acids. V lost 4 bases, J lost 0 bases, and 16 bases lay in between.

CDR3 sequence reads: CASSETGTGGGIQYF. The CDR3 DNA reads as TGCGCCAGCAGTGAGACCGGGACAGGGGGCGGCATTCAGTACTTC. The V gene is TRBV10-2, the J gene TRBJ2-4; 12 bases agree with TRBD1. The CDR3 spans 15 residues. Germline V gives CDR1 WSHSY, CDR2 SAAADI. With 2 bases clipped from V and 9 bases from J, the junction kept 5 bases outside the gene matches.

The CDR3 coding sequence is TGTGCCAGCAGTTACCCGGGGGGGAACACTGAAGCTTTCTTT. Amino acids: CASSYPGGNTEAFF. J is TRBJ1-1 and V is TRBV28; possibly TRBD1 for D (5 bases). Per the germline V gene, CDR1 is MDHEN and CDR2 is SYDVKM. The CDR3 contains 14 residues. V lost 4 bases, J lost 1 base, and 10 bases lay in between.

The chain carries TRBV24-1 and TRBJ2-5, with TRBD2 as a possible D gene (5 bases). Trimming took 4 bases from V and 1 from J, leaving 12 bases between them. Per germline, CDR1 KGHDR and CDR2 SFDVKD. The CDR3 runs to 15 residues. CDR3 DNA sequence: TGTGCCACCAGTGACCACGGGATGATCCAAGAGACCCAGTACTTC. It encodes CATSDHGMIQETQYF.

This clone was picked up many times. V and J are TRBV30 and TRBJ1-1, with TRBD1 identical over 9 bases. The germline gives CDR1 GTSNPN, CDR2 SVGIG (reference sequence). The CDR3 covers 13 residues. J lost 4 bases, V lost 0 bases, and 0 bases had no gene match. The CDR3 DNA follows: TGTGCCTGGAGTGTACAGGGGGCCACTGAAGCTTTCTTT. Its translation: CAWSVQGATEAFF.

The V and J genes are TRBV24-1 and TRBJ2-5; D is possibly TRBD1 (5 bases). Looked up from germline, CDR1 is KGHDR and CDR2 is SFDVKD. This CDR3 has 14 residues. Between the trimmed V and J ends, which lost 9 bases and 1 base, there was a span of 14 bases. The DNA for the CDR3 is TGTGCCACCGGAGAGCCAGGGCTCCAAGAGACCCAGTACTTC. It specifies CATGEPGLQETQYF.

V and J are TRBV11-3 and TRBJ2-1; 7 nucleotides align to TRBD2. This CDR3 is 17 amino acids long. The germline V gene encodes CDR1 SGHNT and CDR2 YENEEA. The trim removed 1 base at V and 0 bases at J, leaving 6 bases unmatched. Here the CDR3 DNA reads TGTGCCAGCAGCTTAGGGGTCGGGGGGAGCTCCTACAATGAGCAGTTCTTC. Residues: CASSLGVGGSSYNEQFF.

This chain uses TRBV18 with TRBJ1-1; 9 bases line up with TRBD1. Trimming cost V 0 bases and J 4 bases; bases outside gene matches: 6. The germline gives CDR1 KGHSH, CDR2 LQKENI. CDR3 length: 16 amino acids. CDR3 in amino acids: CASSPPGQGRSTEAFF. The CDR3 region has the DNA TGTGCCAGCTCACCACCGGGACAGGGTAGAAGCACTGAAGCTTTCTTT.

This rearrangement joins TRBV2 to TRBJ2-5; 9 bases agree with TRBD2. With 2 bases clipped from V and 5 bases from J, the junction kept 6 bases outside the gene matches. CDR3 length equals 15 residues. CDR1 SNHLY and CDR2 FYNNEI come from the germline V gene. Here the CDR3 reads CASSEWAGGQETQYF. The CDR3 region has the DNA TGTGCCAGCAGTGAATGGGCGGGGGGGCAGGAGACCCAGTACTTC.

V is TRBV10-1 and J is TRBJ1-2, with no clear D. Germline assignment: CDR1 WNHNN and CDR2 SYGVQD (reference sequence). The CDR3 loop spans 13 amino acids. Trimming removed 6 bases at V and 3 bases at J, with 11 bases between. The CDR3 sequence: CASRMETHYGYTF. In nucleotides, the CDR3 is TGCGCCAGCAGGATGGAGACTCACTATGGCTACACCTTC.

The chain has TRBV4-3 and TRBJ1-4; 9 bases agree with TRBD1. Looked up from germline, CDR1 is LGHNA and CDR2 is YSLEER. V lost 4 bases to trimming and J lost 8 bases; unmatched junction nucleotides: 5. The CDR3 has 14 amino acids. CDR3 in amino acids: CASSPGQGGEKLFF. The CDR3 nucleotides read TGCGCCAGCAGCCCGGGACAGGGCGGGGAAAAACTGTTTTTT.

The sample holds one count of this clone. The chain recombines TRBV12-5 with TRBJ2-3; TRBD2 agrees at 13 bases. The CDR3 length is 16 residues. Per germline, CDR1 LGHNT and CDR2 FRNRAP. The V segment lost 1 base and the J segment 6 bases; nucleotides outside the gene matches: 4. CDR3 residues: CASGLGLAGGLDTQYF. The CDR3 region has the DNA TGTGCTAGTGGTTTGGGACTAGCGGGGGGCCTGGATACGCAGTATTTT.

CDR3 amino acids: CASREDRGTPLHF. The DNA of the CDR3 is TGTGCCAGCAGGGAGGACAGGGGGACACCCCTCCACTTT. The chain is built from TRBV6-5 and TRBJ1-6, with TRBD1 identical over 10 bases. Trimming took 6 bases from V and 11 from J; bases not matched to a gene: 4. CDR1 and CDR2 (germline): MNHEY, SVGAGI. The length of the CDR3 is 13 residues.

Here the CDR3 DNA reads TGCGCCAGCAGCCAAGATATTTGGGTGTCGGAGCTTGCGCAGTATTTT. Translated, it gives CASSQDIWVSELAQYF. The chain is built from TRBV4-3 and TRBJ2-3; D gene unclear. The CDR3 covers 16 residues. CDR1 LGHNA and CDR2 YSLEER come from the germline V gene. The ends were cut back, 0 bases at V and 10 bases at J, with 20 bases in the middle.

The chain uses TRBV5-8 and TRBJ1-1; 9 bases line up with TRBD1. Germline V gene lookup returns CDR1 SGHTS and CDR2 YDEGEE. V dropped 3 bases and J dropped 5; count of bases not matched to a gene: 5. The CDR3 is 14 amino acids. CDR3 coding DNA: TGTGCCAGCAGCTACCGAGGACAGGGGACTGAAGCTTTCTTT. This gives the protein CASSYRGQGTEAFF.

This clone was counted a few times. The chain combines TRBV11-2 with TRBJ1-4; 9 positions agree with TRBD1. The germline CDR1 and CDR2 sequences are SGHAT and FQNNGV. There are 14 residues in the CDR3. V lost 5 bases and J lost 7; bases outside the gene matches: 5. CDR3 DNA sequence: TGTGCCAGCAGCCTGGGACAGGGAAGTGAAAAACTGTTTTTT. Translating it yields CASSLGQGSEKLFF.

CDR3 sequence: CSVRTAYNEQFF. The CDR3 DNA reads as TGCAGCGTTCGTACAGCCTACAATGAGCAGTTCTTC. The chain uses TRBV29-1 and TRBJ2-1; D remains unclear. The CDR3 spans 12 residues. Trimming pared 5 bases from V and 2 bases from J, leaving 7 bases between. The germline CDR1 and CDR2 sequences are SQVTM and ANQGSEA.

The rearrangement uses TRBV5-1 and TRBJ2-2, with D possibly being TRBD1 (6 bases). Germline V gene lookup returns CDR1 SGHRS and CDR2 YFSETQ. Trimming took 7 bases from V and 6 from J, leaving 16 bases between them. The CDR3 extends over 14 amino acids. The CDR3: CASFYGQQAGELFF. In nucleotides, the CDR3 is TGCGCCAGCTTCTATGGACAGCAGGCCGGGGAGCTGTTTTTT.

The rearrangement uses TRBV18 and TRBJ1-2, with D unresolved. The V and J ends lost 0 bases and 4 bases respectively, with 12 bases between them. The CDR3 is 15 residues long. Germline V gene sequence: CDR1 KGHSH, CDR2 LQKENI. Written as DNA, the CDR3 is TGTGCCAGCTCACCACCAGTTGGGCAAGGCTATGGCTACACCTTC. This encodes CASSPPVGQGYGYTF.